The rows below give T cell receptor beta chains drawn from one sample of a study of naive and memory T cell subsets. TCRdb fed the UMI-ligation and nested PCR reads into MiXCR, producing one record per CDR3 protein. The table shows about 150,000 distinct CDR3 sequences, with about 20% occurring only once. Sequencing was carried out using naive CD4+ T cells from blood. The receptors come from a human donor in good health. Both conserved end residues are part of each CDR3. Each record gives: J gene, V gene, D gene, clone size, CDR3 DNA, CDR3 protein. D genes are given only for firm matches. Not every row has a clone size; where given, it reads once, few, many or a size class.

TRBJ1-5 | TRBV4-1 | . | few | TGCGCCAGCAGCCAAGAAGCGGCAGCCAATCAGCCCCAGCATTTT | CASSQEAAANQPQHF
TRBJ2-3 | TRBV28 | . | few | TGTGCCAGCAGGCGGGCGCGGTTGCGCACAGATACGCAGTATTTT | CASRRARLRTDTQYF
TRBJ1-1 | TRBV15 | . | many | TGTGCCACCAGCAGAGAATTGAACACTGAAGCTTTCTTT | CATSRELNTEAFF
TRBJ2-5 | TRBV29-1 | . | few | TGCAGCGTTGCCGGGACGGACAAAGGACGCATTCCCTTC | CSVAGTDKGRIPF
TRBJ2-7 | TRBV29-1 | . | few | TGCAGCGTTCGGGACAACTCCTACGAGCAGTACTTC | CSVRDNSYEQYF
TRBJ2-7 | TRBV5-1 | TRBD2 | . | TGCGCCAGCAGTTGGACTAGCGGGGGCTACGAGCAGTACTTC | CASSWTSGGYEQYF
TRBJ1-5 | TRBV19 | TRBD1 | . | TGTGCCAGTAGAAAAAAAGGGACAGACAATCAGCCCCAGCATTTT | CASRKKGTDNQPQHF
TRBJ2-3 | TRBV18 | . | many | TGTGCCAGCTCACCACCTTCTTCGACTGGTACGCAGTATTTT | CASSPPSSTGTQYF
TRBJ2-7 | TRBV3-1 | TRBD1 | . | TGTGCCAGCAGCCCACTACAGGGGATCTACGAGCAGTACTTC | CASSPLQGIYEQYF
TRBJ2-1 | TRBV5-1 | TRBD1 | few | TGCGCCAGCAGCGTTCTAGGGACAGCTAAGGTCAATGAGCAGTTCTTC | CASSVLGTAKVNEQFF
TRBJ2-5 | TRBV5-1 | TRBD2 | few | TGCGCCAGCAGGTTCTCTCCTAGCGGGAGCAAAGAGACCCAGTACTTC | CASRFSPSGSKETQYF
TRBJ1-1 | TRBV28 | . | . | TGTGCCAGCAGTTTAGCGGGGGGGATGGGGAACACTGAAGCTTTCTTT | CASSLAGGMGNTEAFF
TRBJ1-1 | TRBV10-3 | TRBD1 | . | TGTGCCATCAGTGAGTCGATTCTAAGGACAGGGGTTTTCTTT | CAISESILRTGVFF
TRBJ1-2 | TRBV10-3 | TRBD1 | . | TGTGCCACCCGTAGTACAGGGGATGGCTACACCTTC | CATRSTGDGYTF
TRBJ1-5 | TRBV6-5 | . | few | TGTGCCAGCAGTTCCGGGACACAATATCAGCCCCAGCATTTT | CASSSGTQYQPQHF
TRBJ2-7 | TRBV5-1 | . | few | TGCGCCAGCAGCTTGGACGGTCAGGGTGGAGGCGAGCAGTACTTC | CASSLDGQGGGEQYF
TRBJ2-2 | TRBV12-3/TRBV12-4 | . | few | TGTGCCAGCAGTCCGGAGGGAAGTAGGCGAACCGGGGAGCTGTTTTTT | CASSPEGSRRTGELFF
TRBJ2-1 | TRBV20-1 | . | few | TGCAGTGCTAGATCCAATGAGCAGTTCTTC | CSARSNEQFF
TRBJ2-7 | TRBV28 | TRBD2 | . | TGTGCCAGCACACCCGGGGGGGTCTCCTACGAGCAGTACTTC | CASTPGGVSYEQYF
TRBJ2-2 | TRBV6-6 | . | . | TGTGCCAGCAGCCAAACAGAGAACGCCGGGGAGCTGTTTTTT | CASSQTENAGELFF
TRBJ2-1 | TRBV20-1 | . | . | TGCAGTGCCTTCCGGGGGGCGGGAGTGGGCAATGAGCAGTTCTTC | CSAFRGAGVGNEQFF
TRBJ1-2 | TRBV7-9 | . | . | TGTGCCAGCAGCTTAGTGGCAGTCAACTATGGCTACACCTTC | CASSLVAVNYGYTF
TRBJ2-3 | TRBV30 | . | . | TGTGCCTGTTCACCGGGACATCGCTTCACAGATACGCAGTATTTT | CACSPGHRFTDTQYF
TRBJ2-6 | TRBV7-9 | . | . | TGTGCCAGCAGCCAACACCCCAAAGCTGGGGCCAACGTCCTGACTTTC | CASSQHPKAGANVLTF
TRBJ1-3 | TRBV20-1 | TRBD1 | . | TGCAGTGCCAGGGCCAGGGGGTTCTCTGGAAACACCATATATTTT | CSARARGFSGNTIYF
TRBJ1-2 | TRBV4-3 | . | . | TGCGCCAGCAGCCAAGTCAGGGGCCGGGATGGCTACACCTTC | CASSQVRGRDGYTF
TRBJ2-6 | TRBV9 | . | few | TGTGCCAGCAGCGTAGTCTTCTCTGGGGCCAACGTCCTGACTTTC | CASSVVFSGANVLTF
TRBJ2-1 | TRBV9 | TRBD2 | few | TGTGCCAGCAGCACCAGACTAGCGGGAGGTTACAATGAGCAGTTCTTC | CASSTRLAGGYNEQFF
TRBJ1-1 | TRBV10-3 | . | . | TGTGCCATCAGTGAGTCCGGAGTATCAGGCACTGAAGCTTTCTTT | CAISESGVSGTEAFF
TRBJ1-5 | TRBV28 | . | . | TGTGCCAGCAGCCTTGCATGGAGCAATCAGCCCCAGCATTTT | CASSLAWSNQPQHF
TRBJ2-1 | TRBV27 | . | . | TGTGCCAGCAAGGGGTTAGCAGTGCTCGACAATGAGCAGTTCTTC | CASKGLAVLDNEQFF
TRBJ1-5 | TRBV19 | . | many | TGTGCCAGTAGTCCCAGTGTGCAGCCCCAGCATTTT | CASSPSVQPQHF
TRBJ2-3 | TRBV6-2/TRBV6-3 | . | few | TGTGCCAGCAGTTACTTCCTAGATACGCAGTATTTT | CASSYFLDTQYF